A selection of T cell receptor beta chains follows, all from one sample in a study of identical twins. Using its own MiXCR run on the 5' RACE reads, TCRdb lists one record per CDR3 protein. In the table there are some 1,600,000 distinct CDR3 sequences, around a third of which are singletons. Sequences were obtained from cord blood. The receptors derive from a newborn girl in good health. The CDR3 runs from the conserved cysteine through the conserved F or W.

v_gene: TRBV5-8
CDR3aa: CASSRDTLGSYGYTF

v_gene: TRBV27
CDR3aa: CASSLWGVGVGSGRYNEQFF

v_gene: TRBV20-1
CDR3aa: CSARFRLAVSNEQFF

v_gene: TRBV12-3/TRBV12-4
CDR3aa: CASSSKQGGANVLTF

v_gene: TRBV6-6
CDR3aa: CASSILAGVQETQYF

v_gene: TRBV20-1
CDR3aa: CSAPVRKTDTQYF

v_gene: TRBV20-1
CDR3aa: CSARNGHGGYTF

v_gene: TRBV28
CDR3aa: CASRPDRVRTDTQYF

v_gene: TRBV4-2
CDR3aa: CASSHPDRDRDKAFF

v_gene: TRBV18
CDR3aa: CASSPDRGTTDTQYF

v_gene: TRBV5-1
CDR3aa: CASSSGPMDSLQYF

v_gene: TRBV27
CDR3aa: CASSLRDRGANEQFF

v_gene: TRBV20-1
CDR3aa: CSARDSGGFQETQYF

v_gene: TRBV2
CDR3aa: CASRNRAGGSYNEQFF

v_gene: TRBV18
CDR3aa: CASSPVQGAHNYGYTF

v_gene: TRBV7-2
CDR3aa: CASSLGAGAAYNEQYF

v_gene: TRBV20-1
CDR3aa: CSARDWEGSGYTF

v_gene: TRBV7-2
CDR3aa: CASSLFRRQDVRVAKNIQYF

v_gene: TRBV27
CDR3aa: CASSLDLRGSYGYTF

v_gene: TRBV3-1
CDR3aa: CASGQLRTDTQYF

v_gene: TRBV4-2
CDR3aa: CASRPWRGGYTDTQYF

v_gene: TRBV11-2
CDR3aa: CASSFQGTGVGYTF

v_gene: TRBV28
CDR3aa: CASSLPAWEDEQFF

v_gene: TRBV2
CDR3aa: CASSSLAGWGQETQYF

v_gene: TRBV24-1
CDR3aa: CATSDRRHSQETQYF

v_gene: TRBV6-1
CDR3aa: CAGRPNSGTGLLWVRVYGGYTF

v_gene: TRBV29-1
CDR3aa: CSVASGYNSPLHF

v_gene: TRBV11-2
CDR3aa: CASSKGLAGVGTYKQYF

v_gene: TRBV12-3/TRBV12-4
CDR3aa: CASSFVVRELFF

v_gene: TRBV29-1
CDR3aa: CSVASTGNYEKLFF

v_gene: TRBV12-3/TRBV12-4
CDR3aa: CASSWASGRDGYEQYF

v_gene: TRBV7-9
CDR3aa: CASSLDSGEQFF

v_gene: TRBV10-1
CDR3aa: CASNEAGAEDTQYF

v_gene: TRBV4-1
CDR3aa: CASSTRSTSEGQYF

v_gene: TRBV6-5
CDR3aa: CASHTEHSGANVLTF

v_gene: TRBV4-2
CDR3aa: CASSSGSSLDTQYF

v_gene: TRBV6-2/TRBV6-3
CDR3aa: CASSYTGTGEVEQYF

v_gene: TRBV27
CDR3aa: CASSFFGGSEKLFF

v_gene: TRBV20-1
CDR3aa: CSARKVQGVTEAFF

v_gene: TRBV5-1
CDR3aa: CASSLEAGGANQPQHF

v_gene: TRBV20-1
CDR3aa: CSAPTRDIGFAYSNQPQHF

v_gene: TRBV6-2/TRBV6-3
CDR3aa: CATAGGPLSYTQYF

v_gene: TRBV20-1
CDR3aa: CSAHSISSGAGRDTQYF

v_gene: TRBV3-1
CDR3aa: CASSGTGTSGRPAYEQYF

v_gene: TRBV20-1
CDR3aa: CSARRQGNGYTF

v_gene: TRBV18
CDR3aa: CASSPGLEPYEQYF

v_gene: TRBV20-1
CDR3aa: CSATGTRDTQYF